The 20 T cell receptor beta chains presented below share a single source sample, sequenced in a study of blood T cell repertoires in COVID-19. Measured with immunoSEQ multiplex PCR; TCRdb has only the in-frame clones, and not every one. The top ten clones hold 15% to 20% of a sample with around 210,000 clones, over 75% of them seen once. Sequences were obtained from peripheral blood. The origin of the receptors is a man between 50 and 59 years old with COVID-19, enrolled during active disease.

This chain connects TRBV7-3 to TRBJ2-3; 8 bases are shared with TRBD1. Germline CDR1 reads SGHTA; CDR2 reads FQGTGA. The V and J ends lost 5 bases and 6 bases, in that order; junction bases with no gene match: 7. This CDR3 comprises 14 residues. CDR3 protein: CASSQTGAGDTQYF. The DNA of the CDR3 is TGTGCCAGCAGCCAGACAGGGGCAGGGGATACGCAGTATTTT.

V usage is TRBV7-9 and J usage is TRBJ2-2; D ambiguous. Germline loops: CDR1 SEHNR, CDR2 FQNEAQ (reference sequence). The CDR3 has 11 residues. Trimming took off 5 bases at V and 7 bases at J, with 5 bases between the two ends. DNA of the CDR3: TGTGCCAGCAGCCTTCTCGGGGAGCTGTTTTTT. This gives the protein CASSLLGELFF.

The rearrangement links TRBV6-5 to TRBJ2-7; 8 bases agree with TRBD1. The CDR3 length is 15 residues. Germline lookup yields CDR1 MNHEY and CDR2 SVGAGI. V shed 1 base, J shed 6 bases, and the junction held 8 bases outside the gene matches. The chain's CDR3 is CASSYFTGQGGEQYF. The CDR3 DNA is TGTGCCAGCAGTTACTTTACCGGACAGGGTGGCGAGCAGTACTTC.

CDR3 protein: CASSLGTGSNRYTF. CDR3 in DNA: TGTGCCAGCAGCTTGGGGACAGGCTCCAATCGCTACACCTTC. This chain joins TRBV5-4 and TRBJ1-2; 7 positions match TRBD1. After removal of 0 bases from V and 9 bases from J, the junction contained 8 bases not matched to a gene. The length of the CDR3 is 14 residues. Germline CDR1 reads SGHNT; CDR2 reads YYREEE (reference sequence). Looking up the rest from reference TRBV5-4 and TRBJ1-2 gives the full variable domain: ETGVTQSPTHLIKTRGQQVTLRCSSQSGHNTVSWYQQALGQGPQFIFQYYREEENGRGNFPPRFSGLQFPNYSSELNVNALELDDSALYLCASSLGTGSNRYTFGSGTRLTVV.

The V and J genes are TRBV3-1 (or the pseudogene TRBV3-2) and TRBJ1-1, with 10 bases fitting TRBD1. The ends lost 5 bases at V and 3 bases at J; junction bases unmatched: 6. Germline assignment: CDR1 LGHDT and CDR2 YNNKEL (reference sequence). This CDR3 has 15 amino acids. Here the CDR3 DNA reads TGTGCCAGCAGCGGCGGACAGGGGGAGTACACTGAAGCTTTCTTT. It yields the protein CASSGGQGEYTEAFF.

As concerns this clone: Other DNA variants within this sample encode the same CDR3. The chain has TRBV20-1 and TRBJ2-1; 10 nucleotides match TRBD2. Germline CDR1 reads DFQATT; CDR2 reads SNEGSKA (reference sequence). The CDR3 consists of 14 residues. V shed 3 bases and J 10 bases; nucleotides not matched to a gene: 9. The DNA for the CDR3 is TGCAGTGCTAGTCGGCTAGCGGGAGATGGGGAGCAGTTCTTC. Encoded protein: CSASRLAGDGEQFF.

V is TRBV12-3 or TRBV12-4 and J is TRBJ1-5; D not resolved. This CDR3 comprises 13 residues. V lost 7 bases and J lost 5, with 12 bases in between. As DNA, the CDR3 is TGTGCCAGCAACGAGGAGCGATATCAGCCCCAGCATTTT. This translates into CASNEERYQPQHF.

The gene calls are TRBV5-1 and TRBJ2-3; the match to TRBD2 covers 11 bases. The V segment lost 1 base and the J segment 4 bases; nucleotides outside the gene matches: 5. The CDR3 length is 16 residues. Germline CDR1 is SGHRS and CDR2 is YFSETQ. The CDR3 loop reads CASSLTLAGASDTQYF. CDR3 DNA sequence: TGCGCCAGCAGCTTGACACTAGCGGGAGCATCAGATACGCAGTATTTT. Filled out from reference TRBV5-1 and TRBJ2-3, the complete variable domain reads KAGVTQTPRYLIKTRGQQVTLSCSPISGHRSVSWYQQTPGQGLQFLFEYFSETQRNKGNFPGRFSGRQFSNSRSEMNVSTLELGDSALYLCASSLTLAGASDTQYFGPGTRLTVL.

The CDR3 bases are TGTGCCAGCAGCTCCGGACAGGGCGGGGAGACCCAGTACTTC. Translated: CASSSGQGGETQYF. The chain joins TRBV7-9 to TRBJ2-5, with 8 nucleotides matching TRBD1. The V and J ends lost 4 bases and 5 bases, in that order; junction bases with no gene match: 6. Germline V gene sequence: CDR1 SEHNR, CDR2 FQNEAQ (reference sequence). The CDR3 contains 14 residues.

CDR3 residues: CASKPSGGGAYGYTF. For the CDR3, the DNA is TGTGCCAGTAAGCCCTCGGGGGGGGGCGCATATGGCTACACCTTC. This chain uses TRBV6-5 with TRBJ1-2, with D perhaps TRBD1 (6 bases). Germline V gene sequence: CDR1 MNHEY, CDR2 SVGAGI. This CDR3 comprises 15 residues. The ends were cut back, 9 bases at V and 5 bases at J, with 22 bases in the middle.

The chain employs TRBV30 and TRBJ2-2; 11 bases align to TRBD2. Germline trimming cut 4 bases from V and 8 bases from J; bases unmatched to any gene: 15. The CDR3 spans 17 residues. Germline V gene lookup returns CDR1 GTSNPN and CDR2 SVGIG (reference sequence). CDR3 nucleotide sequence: TGTGCCTGGACTCCACTCGACATAGCGGGAGGGAGGGGGGAGCTGTTTTTT. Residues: CAWTPLDIAGGRGELFF.

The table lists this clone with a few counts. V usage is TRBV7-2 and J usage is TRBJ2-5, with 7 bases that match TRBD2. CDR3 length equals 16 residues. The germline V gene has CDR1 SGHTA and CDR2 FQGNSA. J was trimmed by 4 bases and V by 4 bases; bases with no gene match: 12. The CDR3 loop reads CASSSSGGVRRETQYF. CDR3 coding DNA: TGTGCCAGCAGCTCCTCGGGGGGAGTTAGGAGAGAGACCCAGTACTTC.

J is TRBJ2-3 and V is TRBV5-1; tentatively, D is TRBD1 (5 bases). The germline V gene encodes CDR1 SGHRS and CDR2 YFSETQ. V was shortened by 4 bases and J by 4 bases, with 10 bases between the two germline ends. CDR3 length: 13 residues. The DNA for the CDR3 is TGCGCCAGCAGCCGCGACAGAGCAGATACGCAGTATTTT. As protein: CASSRDRADTQYF.

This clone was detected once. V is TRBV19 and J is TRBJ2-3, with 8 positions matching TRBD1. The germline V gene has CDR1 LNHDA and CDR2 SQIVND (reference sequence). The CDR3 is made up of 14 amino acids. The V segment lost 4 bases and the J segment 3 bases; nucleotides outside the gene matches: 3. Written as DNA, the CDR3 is TGTGCCAGTAGTAACAGGGGGAATACAGATACGCAGTATTTT. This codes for CASSNRGNTDTQYF.

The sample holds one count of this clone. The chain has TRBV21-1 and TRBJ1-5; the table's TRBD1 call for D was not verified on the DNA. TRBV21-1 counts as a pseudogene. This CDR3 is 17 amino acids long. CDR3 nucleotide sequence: TGTGCCAGCAGCAAAGTCGTGCAAAGGGGTAGGCAACAGCCCCAGCATTTT. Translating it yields CASSKVVQRGRQQPQHF.

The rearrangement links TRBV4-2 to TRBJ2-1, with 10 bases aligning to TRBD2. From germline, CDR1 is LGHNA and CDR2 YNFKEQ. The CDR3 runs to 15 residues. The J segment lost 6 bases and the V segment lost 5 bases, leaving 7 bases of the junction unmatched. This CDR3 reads CASSSLAGVGNEQFF. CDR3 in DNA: TGTGCCAGCAGCTCGCTAGCGGGAGTGGGCAATGAGCAGTTCTTC.

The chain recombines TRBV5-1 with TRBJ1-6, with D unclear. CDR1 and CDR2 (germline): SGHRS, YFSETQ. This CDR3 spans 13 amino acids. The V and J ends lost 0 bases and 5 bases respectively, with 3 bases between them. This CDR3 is CASSLANNSPLHF. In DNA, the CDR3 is TGCGCCAGCAGCTTGGCAAATAATTCACCCCTCCACTTT.

CDR3 DNA: TGTGCCAGCAGCCCATTTGGGGGGGATTATGGCTACACCTTC. It encodes CASSPFGGDYGYTF. The gene calls are TRBV7-2 and TRBJ1-2; tentative D call: TRBD1 (5 bases). V shed 5 bases and J shed 5 bases, with 15 bases lying between them. Germline V gives CDR1 SGHTA, CDR2 FQGNSA. CDR3 length: 14 residues.

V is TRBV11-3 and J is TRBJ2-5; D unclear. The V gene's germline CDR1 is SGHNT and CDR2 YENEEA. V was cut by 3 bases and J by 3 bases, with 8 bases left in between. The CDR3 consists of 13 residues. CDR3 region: CASSFSQEETQYF. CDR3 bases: TGTGCCAGCAGCTTCTCGCAGGAAGAGACCCAGTACTTC.

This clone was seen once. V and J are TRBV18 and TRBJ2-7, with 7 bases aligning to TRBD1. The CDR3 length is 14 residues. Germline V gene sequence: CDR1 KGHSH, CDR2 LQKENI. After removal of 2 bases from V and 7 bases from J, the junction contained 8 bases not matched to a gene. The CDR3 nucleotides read TGTGCCAGCTCACCATTGCGACAGGGAGATGAGCAGTACTTC. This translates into CASSPLRQGDEQYF.